This T cell receptor beta chain was sequenced for a study of shared T cell receptors in the human thymus. The table came from immunoSEQ multiplex PCR; TCRdb's copy has only in-frame clones and leaves some out. Of around 730,000 clones detected, around 85% appear once; the ten largest clones hold roughly 0.01%. Germline loops: CDR1 SGDLS, CDR2 YYNGEE. Germline trimming cut 3 bases from V and 4 bases from J; bases unmatched to any gene: 7. This CDR3 region has 15 residues. The sample was also reused in another study, on human thymus T cells. That paper adds: Thymus tissue was removed during corrective cardiac surgery. Apparent bias marked the V and J gene usage of thymic and blood repertoires.

The source material was thymocytes. This TCR was sampled from a girl under three years old with a congenital heart defect. This chain joins TRBV9 and TRBJ2-7, with 10 positions matching TRBD1. The CDR3 sequence: CASSGRQGAVYEQYF. The CDR3 bases are TGTGCCAGCAGCGGGAGACAGGGGGCTGTTTACGAGCAGTACTTC.